This T cell receptor beta chain appears in the sequencing data of a study of blood T cells in healthy people across ages. It was with a sample-barcoded 5' primer and a J-beta primer mix that a second PCR of roughly 7 to 12 cycles was run. TCRdb independently ran MiXCR on the 5' RACE reads; one entry per CDR3 protein. This table has under 700,000 distinct CDR3 sequences, 24% appearing once. Study results and caveats: Greater diversity and more naive CD4+ cells were seen in long-lived donors than in aged donors. One million T cells yielded diversity estimates that were considered underestimates.

Between the trimmed V and J ends, which lost 7 bases and 2 bases, there was a span of 28 bases. Germline V CDR1 and CDR2: KGHDR, SFDVKD. The CDR3 covers 19 residues. This clonotype was found a few times. Its antigen is currently unknown. Another study also made use of these data, one on T cells of mothers and their children. From that study: Nine systemically healthy Caucasian donors: three mothers, six children. The yield was over 9 million TCR beta CDR3 reads from each mother and a few million from each child.

Specimen: blood. The sequence derives from a boy between 10 and 17 years old in good health. This chain connects TRBV24-1 to TRBJ2-5, with D perhaps matching TRBD1 (6 bases). The CDR3 region has the DNA TGTGCCACCAGGAATACAGGGACCAATCCTACCCCCCCTCAAGAGACCCAGTACTTC. It codes for CATRNTGTNPTPPQETQYF.